This T cell receptor (beta chain) was captured by sequencing in a study of cytomegalovirus exposure and HLA in healthy donors. V dropped 5 bases and J dropped 4; count of bases not matched to a gene: 5. The CDR3 sequence is 14 residues long. Germline loops: CDR1 MDHEN, CDR2 SYDVKM. General study results and limits: The later analysis indicated that the majority of CMV-associated TCR beta chains appeared HLA-restricted.

The donors comprised healthy bone marrow donors. The PCR was carried out with 60 Vbeta primers and 13 Jbeta primers. Generated by immunoSEQ multiplex PCR, the TCRdb table keeps only in-frame clones and is missing some. This sample yields 200,000 to 250,000 clones, of which about two thirds are seen a single time; 2.5% to 3% belongs to the top ten. On this clone itself: Its target is not known.

The sample was PBMCs. The TCR was taken from a man aged 40-49 years in good health and CMV-seropositive. The chain couples TRBV28 to TRBJ1-1, with TRBD1 matching 9 bases. For the CDR3, the DNA is TGTGCCAGCAGTCCCGGGACAGGGATCACTGAAGCTTTCTTT. Translation: CASSPGTGITEAFF.